What follows describes a single TCR beta chain. This specimen belongs to a study of molecular identifiers for immune sequencing clone quantification. TCRdb used MiXCR to reprocess the PCR reads, holding one entry per CDR3 protein. Of about 500,000 distinct CDR3 sequences in the sample, less than 30% were seen once. Naive CD8 T cells were picked out by sorting for CD8+CD4-CCR7+CD45RA+. The CDR3 has 17 residues. Germline CDR1 reads SGHRS; CDR2 reads YFSETQ. Trimming left V 7 bases short and J 5 bases short, with 28 bases between. Sequencing input: naive CD8+ T cells from blood, with Jurkat cell RNA spiked in. Specified subset: FACS-sorted CD8+CD4-CCR7+CD45RA+ naive T cells. The V call is TRBV5-1, the J call TRBJ2-7; tentatively, D is TRBD2 (5 bases). The origin of this receptor is a human donor in good health. Some libraries in this study had Jurkat cell RNA spiked in. CDR3 nucleotides: TGCGCCAGCGGCCAAGGGCCTCCTAGCCAAATTAGCCACGAGCAGTACTTC. It is translated as CASGQGPPSQISHEQYF.